The 10 T cell receptor beta chains in this list originate from one sample, sequenced in a study of cytomegalovirus exposure and HLA in healthy donors. The study ran its PCR with 60 Vbeta and 13 Jbeta primers. This table comes from immunoSEQ multiplex PCR, and its TCRdb copy is limited to in-frame clones, with some not included. Of 170,000 or so clones listed, around 84% are singletons. What was sequenced was PBMCs. Receptor source: a man aged 18 to 29 in good health and CMV-seronegative.

The chain is built from TRBV9 and TRBJ2-7; TRBD1 might be the D (5 bases). V was cut by 0 bases and J by 5 bases, with 15 bases left in between. The germline CDR1 and CDR2 sequences are SGDLS and YYNGEE. The CDR3 extends over 15 amino acids. The CDR3 is CASSVDGATANEQYF. The CDR3 bases are TGTGCCAGCAGCGTAGATGGGGCGACCGCCAACGAGCAGTACTTC.

The chain combines TRBV7-9 with TRBJ2-3; TRBD2 matches at 8 bases. Germline loops: CDR1 SEHNR, CDR2 FQNEAQ (reference sequence). CDR3 length: 15 residues. J gave up 7 bases and V 1 base, and 7 bases lay outside the gene matches. The CDR3 DNA is TGTGCCAGCAGCTTAGGGGTAGCGGGGATTAATACGCAGTATTTT. As protein: CASSLGVAGINTQYF.

This clone is a singleton in its sample. The chain recombines TRBV28 with TRBJ2-7; 7 positions agree with TRBD2. Unmatched junction bases numbered 4, after V lost 6 bases and J lost 5 bases. The V gene's germline CDR1 is MDHEN and CDR2 SYDVKM. This CDR3 comprises 12 residues. The CDR3 sequence is CASRGGIDEQYF. The CDR3 DNA follows: TGTGCCAGCAGGGGGGGGATAGACGAGCAGTACTTC.

CDR3 in amino acids: CASTGAAGGPLYEQYF. CDR3 in DNA: TGTGCCAGCACGGGGGCGGCGGGGGGACCACTCTACGAGCAGTACTTC. The V gene is TRBV7-3, the J gene TRBJ2-7, with 8 bases aligning to TRBD2. CDR1 SGHTA and CDR2 FQGTGA come from the germline V gene. Germline trimming cut 7 bases from V and 3 bases from J; bases unmatched to any gene: 14. CDR3 length: 16 residues.

This clone has a single count. The rearrangement joins TRBV19 to TRBJ2-2; TRBD1 matches 10 bases. Germline values: CDR1 LNHDA, CDR2 SQIVND (reference sequence). CDR3 length equals 16 residues. The V segment lost 6 bases and the J segment 2 bases; nucleotides outside the gene matches: 6. CDR3 DNA sequence: TGTGCCAGTAGGCCCGGGACAGGGGCAAACACCGGGGAGCTGTTTTTT. As protein: CASRPGTGANTGELFF.

This clone was detected once. The V and J genes are TRBV2 and TRBJ2-2, with a possible D match to TRBD1 (5 bases). CDR1 SNHLY and CDR2 FYNNEI come from the germline V gene. CDR3 size: 15 residues. Trimming took 6 bases from V and 2 from J, leaving 13 bases between them. The CDR3 loop reads CASRPTGDNTGELFF. The CDR3 region has the DNA TGTGCCAGCAGGCCCACAGGTGATAACACCGGGGAGCTGTTTTTT.

This clone was detected once. V usage is TRBV9 and J usage is TRBJ2-6, with D perhaps matching TRBD2 (6 bases). The V end lost 4 bases, the J end lost 6 bases, and 14 bases lay between the germline ends. CDR3 length: 15 amino acids. Germline-derived CDR1 and CDR2 are SGDLS and YYNGEE. The DNA for the CDR3 is TGTGCCAGCAGCACCAGCAGGGACTTGGCCAACGTCCTGACTTTC. Protein: CASSTSRDLANVLTF.

Here the CDR3 reads CASSPGQWDQPQHF. CDR3 coding DNA: TGTGCCAGCAGTCCGGGACAGTGGGATCAGCCCCAGCATTTT. The V call is TRBV2, the J call TRBJ1-5, with 7 bases that match TRBD1. Germline CDR1 and CDR2: SNHLY and FYNNEI. The J segment lost 5 bases and the V segment lost 5 bases, leaving 6 bases of the junction unmatched. The CDR3 is 14 residues long.

The gene calls are TRBV6-6 and TRBJ1-6, with a tentative D call TRBD1 (5 bases). In germline, CDR1 is MNHNY, CDR2 SVGAGI (reference sequence). CDR3 size: 16 residues. Trimming shortened V by 2 bases and J by 12 bases, and 20 bases separated the two germline ends. CDR3 amino acids: CASSYRGDSQRGPLHF. CDR3 coding DNA: TGTGCCAGCAGTTACCGTGGAGACAGTCAGCGGGGACCCCTCCACTTT.

This chain joins TRBV6-5 and TRBJ1-1; 8 bases map to TRBD1. With V trimmed by 6 bases and J by 3 bases, 3 bases remained unmatched. Germline V gene lookup returns CDR1 MNHEY and CDR2 SVGAGI. CDR3 size: 13 residues. In nucleotides, the CDR3 is TGTGCCAGCAGCAGGGGGCTGGACACTGAAGCTTTCTTT. Protein product: CASSRGLDTEAFF.